Following are 29 T cell receptor beta chains from one sample sequenced in a study of blood T cell repertoires in COVID-19. Libraries were prepared by immunoSEQ multiplex PCR; TCRdb keeps only in-frame clonotypes and omits some of them. The sample records 85,000 to 100,000 clones, about 86% being singletons. Input material: peripheral blood. Every receptor here comes from a man aged 60 to 69 with acute or convalescent COVID-19.

This clone was detected a few times. The chain couples TRBV5-1 to TRBJ2-2; 8 bases agree with TRBD1. V lost 4 bases and J lost 6; bases outside the gene matches: 11. Germline V lookup: CDR1 SGHRS, CDR2 YFSETQ. The CDR3 covers 16 residues. CDR3 loop: CASSQGQGIVAGELFF. The CDR3 DNA reads as TGCGCCAGCAGCCAAGGACAGGGTATCGTGGCCGGGGAGCTGTTTTTT. Together with reference TRBV5-1 and TRBJ2-2, the CDR3 gives the full variable domain: KAGVTQTPRYLIKTRGQQVTLSCSPISGHRSVSWYQQTPGQGLQFLFEYFSETQRNKGNFPGRFSGRQFSNSRSEMNVSTLELGDSALYLCASSQGQGIVAGELFFGEGSRLTVL.

This sequence joins TRBV7-2 and TRBJ2-7; TRBD1 agrees at 7 bases. The CDR3 extends over 14 amino acids. The junction had 7 bases not matched to a gene; V was cut back by 3 bases and J by 5 bases. The germline V gene has CDR1 SGHTA and CDR2 FQGNSA. CDR3 in amino acids: CASSFRGRIDEQYF. CDR3 bases: TGTGCCAGCAGCTTTAGGGGGCGCATCGACGAGCAGTACTTC.

The chain carries TRBV7-9 and TRBJ1-1, with a weak D call TRBD1 (5 bases). V was pared by 5 bases and J by 4 bases, with 17 bases between. The germline CDR1 and CDR2 sequences are SEHNR and FQNEAQ (reference sequence). This CDR3 contains 15 residues. CDR3 region: CASSMTPRGGTEAFF. Here the CDR3 DNA reads TGTGCCAGCAGCATGACCCCCCGGGGGGGCACTGAAGCTTTCTTT.

This clone was detected only a few times. V gene TRBV5-1 combines with J gene TRBJ2-7, with D possibly TRBD1 on 5 matching bases. The CDR3 is 16 amino acids. V shed 0 bases and J shed 0 bases, with 13 bases lying between them. CDR1 is SGHRS and CDR2 is YFSETQ in the germline V gene. In nucleotides, the CDR3 is TGCGCCAGCAGCTTGGCGCAAACAGGAAGCTCCTACGAGCAGTACTTC. Its translation: CASSLAQTGSSYEQYF.

The CDR3 bases are TGTGCCAGTAGTATCGGACAGAAAACCGGTCATACGCCCCAGCATTTT. Translating it yields CASSIGQKTGHTPQHF. The V gene is TRBV19, the J gene TRBJ1-5, with D possibly being TRBD1 (6 bases). Trimming took off 3 bases at V and 9 bases at J, with 21 bases between the two ends. The CDR3 has 16 amino acids. Germline lookup yields CDR1 LNHDA and CDR2 SQIVND (reference sequence).

This rearrangement joins TRBV9 to TRBJ1-1, with D perhaps matching TRBD1 (5 bases). The CDR3 sequence is 14 residues long. Germline CDR1 SGDLS, CDR2 YYNGEE. V was clipped by 4 bases and J by 8 bases, with 18 bases between them. CDR3 in DNA: TGTGCCAGCAGCCCCTACGGGGGTCAGGACGAAGCTTTCTTT. Its translation is CASSPYGGQDEAFF.

The chain has TRBV5-4 and TRBJ2-1; 8 nucleotides match TRBD2. Germline CDR1 and CDR2: SGHNT and YYREEE (reference sequence). This CDR3 is 15 amino acids long. After removal of 3 bases from V and 7 bases from J, the junction contained 9 bases not matched to a gene. The CDR3 DNA reads TGTGCCAGCAGCTCACGGGGGGGCCATTGGAATGAGCAGTTCTTC. It is translated as CASSSRGGHWNEQFF.

The gene calls are TRBV5-8 and TRBJ1-1; D remains unclear. The CDR3 loop spans 13 amino acids. The V gene lost 5 bases and the J gene lost 1 base, with 9 bases spanning the gap. Germline CDR1 and CDR2: SGHTS and YDEGEE. CDR3 loop: CASRVIRNTEAFF. The CDR3 DNA reads TGTGCCAGCAGAGTCATTAGGAACACTGAAGCTTTCTTT.

The chain is built from TRBV19 and TRBJ2-3; D may be TRBD2 (6 bases). Trimming cost V 5 bases and J 0 bases, with 9 bases left between them. Germline V gives CDR1 LNHDA, CDR2 SQIVND (reference sequence). The CDR3 contains 14 residues. CDR3 sequence: CASSFGTSTDTQYF. The CDR3 bases are TGTGCCAGTAGTTTCGGGACTAGCACAGATACGCAGTATTTT.

The J gene is TRBJ2-5, the V gene TRBV11-1, with no clear D. CDR3 length: 12 residues. V was clipped by 1 base and J by 5 bases, with 5 bases between them. Per germline, CDR1 SGHAT and CDR2 FQDESV (reference sequence). CDR3 amino acids: CASSLEAETQYF. The CDR3 DNA sequence: TGTGCCAGCAGCTTAGAAGCGGAGACCCAGTACTTC.

The chain combines TRBV4-3 with TRBJ1-3; 7 nucleotides agree with TRBD1. Germline CDR1 and CDR2: LGHNA and YSLEER. Trimming cost V 0 bases and J 1 base; bases outside gene matches: 3. The CDR3 covers 16 residues. The CDR3 here is CASSQDQGGSGNTIYF. In DNA form, the CDR3 reads TGCGCCAGCAGCCAAGATCAGGGGGGTTCTGGAAACACCATATATTTT.

This chain links TRBV6-2 or TRBV6-3 with TRBJ1-2, with 8 positions matching TRBD1. V was pared by 0 bases and J by 8 bases, with 11 bases of the junction left unmatched. Per germline, CDR1 MNHEY and CDR2 SVGEGT. This CDR3 region has 16 residues. CDR3 sequence: CASSYSIVQGAVGYTF. The DNA of the CDR3 is TGTGCCAGCAGTTACTCGATCGTTCAGGGGGCTGTCGGCTACACCTTC.

This clone was detected only once. The genes are TRBV27 and TRBJ1-5, with D possibly being TRBD1 (6 bases). The germline V and J ends were trimmed by 5 bases and 2 bases, with 13 bases remaining between them. CDR1 and CDR2 from the germline V gene are MNHEY and SMNVEV (reference sequence). The CDR3 is 15 amino acids. CDR3 sequence reads: CASSLAGAGNQPQHF. The CDR3 DNA is TGTGCCAGCAGTCTAGCGGGGGCAGGCAATCAGCCCCAGCATTTT.

This clone has just one count. J is TRBJ1-2 and V is TRBV12-3 or TRBV12-4; no definite D call. The germline V and J ends were trimmed by 1 base and 5 bases, with 5 bases remaining between them. The CDR3 sequence is 12 residues long. In nucleotides, the CDR3 is TGTGCCAGCAGTTTAGTAGCATATGGCTACACCTTC. It encodes CASSLVAYGYTF.

The gene calls are TRBV3-1 (or the pseudogene TRBV3-2) and TRBJ2-7, with D possibly TRBD1 on 6 matching bases. Germline-derived CDR1 and CDR2 are LGHDT and YNNKEL (reference sequence). V dropped 0 bases and J dropped 2 bases, with 20 bases sitting between them. CDR3 length: 18 residues. The DNA for the CDR3 is TGTGCCAGCAGCCAAGATTTTGTTCGCATAACAGGGCCCTACGAGCAGTACTTC. Its translation is CASSQDFVRITGPYEQYF.

The CDR3 DNA follows: TGTGCCTGGAACTCCGGTAATAGCAATCAGCCCCAGCATTTT. Translated, it gives CAWNSGNSNQPQHF. The J gene is TRBJ1-5, the V gene TRBV30; D is uncertain. Germline loops: CDR1 GTSNPN, CDR2 SVGIG (reference sequence). There are 14 residues in the CDR3. V lost 4 bases and J lost 0, with 10 bases in between.

V is TRBV6-6 and J is TRBJ1-4; D call uncertain. V was clipped by 7 bases and J by 3 bases, with 6 bases between them. Germline CDR1 MNHNY, CDR2 SVGAGI (reference sequence). This CDR3 comprises 12 residues. Here the CDR3 DNA reads TGTGCCAGCAATTGGCCTAATGAAAAACTGTTTTTT. Its protein is CASNWPNEKLFF.

In this sample, this clone turned up once. V usage is TRBV6-2 or TRBV6-3 and J usage is TRBJ2-5, with TRBD1 as a possible D gene (6 bases). V lost 1 base to trimming and J lost 7 bases, with 16 bases between them. Germline V lookup: CDR1 MNHEY, CDR2 SVGEGT. The CDR3 totals 15 residues. CDR3: CASSYLDSVSTTQYF. In DNA, the CDR3 is TGTGCCAGCAGTTACTTGGACAGCGTCTCGACGACCCAGTACTTC.

CDR3 DNA sequence: TGCGCCAGCAGCCAAGACCGGGACAGTCCTCGGAATTCACCCCTCCACTTT. This sequence encodes CASSQDRDSPRNSPLHF. This chain uses TRBV4-1 with TRBJ1-6, with 7 bases aligning to TRBD1. This CDR3 has 17 residues. J was trimmed by 7 bases and V by 0 bases; bases with no gene match: 9. Germline-derived CDR1 and CDR2 are MGHRA and YSYEKL.

CDR3 bases: TGTGCCACCAGCAGGGACGGCAGGGGCAATCAGCCCCAGCATTTT. It specifies CATSRDGRGNQPQHF. V gene TRBV15 combines with J gene TRBJ1-5; D might be TRBD1 (5 bases). The germline V gene encodes CDR1 LNHNV and CDR2 YYDKDF (reference sequence). There are 15 residues in the CDR3. The ends were cut back, 3 bases at V and 2 bases at J, with 11 bases in the middle.

This rearrangement joins TRBV2 to TRBJ1-1; D is uncertain. V lost 7 bases to trimming and J lost 9 bases, with 15 bases between them. The CDR3 is 12 residues long. Germline loops: CDR1 SNHLY, CDR2 FYNNEI. The CDR3 here is CASMIRVGKAFF. CDR3 in DNA: TGTGCCAGCATGATCCGGGTAGGTAAAGCTTTCTTT.

The rearrangement uses TRBV5-6 and TRBJ1-4; 9 bases match TRBD1. The CDR3 length is 15 residues. J was trimmed by 7 bases and V by 4 bases; bases with no gene match: 8. Looked up from germline, CDR1 is SGHDT and CDR2 is YYEEEE. The CDR3 region is CASSTNRQGVEKLFF. CDR3 bases: TGTGCCAGCAGCACCAACCGACAGGGGGTTGAAAAACTGTTTTTT. Full variable domain (remainder filled in from reference TRBV5-6 and TRBJ1-4): DAGVTQSPTHLIKTRGQQVTLRCSPKSGHDTVSWYQQALGQGPQFIFQYYEEEERQRGNFPDRFSGHQFPNYSSELNVNALLLGDSALYLCASSTNRQGVEKLFFGSGTQLSVL.

The genes are TRBV12-5 and TRBJ2-7, with 11 bases fitting TRBD1. After removal of 4 bases from V and 5 bases from J, the junction contained 7 bases not matched to a gene. CDR1 and CDR2 (germline): LGHNT, FRNRAP. The CDR3 runs 15 residues. The CDR3 loop reads CASGWGQGGTDEQYF. Written as DNA, the CDR3 is TGTGCTAGTGGTTGGGGACAGGGGGGCACGGACGAGCAGTACTTC.

The CDR3 nucleotides are TGTGCCAGCAGCTCCTCCTCGGACAGGGTCTACGAGCAGTACTTC. Translated: CASSSSSDRVYEQYF. The chain employs TRBV11-2 and TRBJ2-7; 8 nucleotides match TRBD1. CDR1 is SGHAT, CDR2 FQNNGV, per germline. The CDR3 covers 15 residues. Unmatched junction bases numbered 8, after V lost 4 bases and J lost 3 bases.

V usage is TRBV19 and J usage is TRBJ2-2; 7 bases are a match to TRBD2. The CDR3 length is 17 residues. V was pared by 5 bases and J by 2 bases, with 11 bases of the junction left unmatched. The germline V gene encodes CDR1 LNHDA and CDR2 SQIVND (reference sequence). Here the CDR3 reads CASSAIRSGVNTGELFF. CDR3 DNA sequence: TGTGCCAGTAGTGCGATAAGGAGCGGGGTAAACACCGGGGAGCTGTTTTTT.

The chain carries TRBV2 and TRBJ2-1; 12 bases agree with TRBD2. Per germline, CDR1 SNHLY and CDR2 FYNNEI. The CDR3 spans 16 residues. J gave up 6 bases and V 6 bases, and 9 bases lay outside the gene matches. The CDR3 is CASRGGLAGQRNEQFF. The DNA of the CDR3 is TGTGCCAGCAGGGGAGGACTAGCGGGGCAGCGCAATGAGCAGTTCTTC.

This clone was counted between two and nine times. This chain uses TRBV4-3 with TRBJ1-2; TRBD1 aligns across 8 bases. The J segment lost 4 bases and the V segment lost 3 bases, leaving 4 bases of the junction unmatched. Germline lookup yields CDR1 LGHNA and CDR2 YSLEER. The CDR3 contains 14 residues. DNA for the CDR3: TGCGCCAGCAGCCAGGACACAGGGGGCTATGGCTACACCTTC. Its protein product is CASSQDTGGYGYTF.

The chain uses TRBV30 and TRBJ1-1; 11 bases map to TRBD1. V shed 7 bases and J 5 bases; nucleotides not matched to a gene: 3. The germline V gene has CDR1 GTSNPN and CDR2 SVGIG (reference sequence). CDR3 length: 12 residues. The CDR3, as DNA: TGTGCCTTGGACAGGGGGCGGACTGAAGCTTTCTTT. This gives the protein CALDRGRTEAFF.

The V gene is TRBV27, the J gene TRBJ1-6; weak D call: TRBD1 (5 bases). Trimming shortened V by 2 bases and J by 7 bases, and 24 bases separated the two germline ends. The germline CDR1 and CDR2 sequences are MNHEY and SMNVEV (reference sequence). The CDR3 sequence is 19 residues long. The CDR3 DNA sequence: TGTGCCAGCAGTTTAGGTTTTCGATCAGGAGGGGCCGTAAATTCACCCCTCCACTTT. Protein: CASSLGFRSGGAVNSPLHF.